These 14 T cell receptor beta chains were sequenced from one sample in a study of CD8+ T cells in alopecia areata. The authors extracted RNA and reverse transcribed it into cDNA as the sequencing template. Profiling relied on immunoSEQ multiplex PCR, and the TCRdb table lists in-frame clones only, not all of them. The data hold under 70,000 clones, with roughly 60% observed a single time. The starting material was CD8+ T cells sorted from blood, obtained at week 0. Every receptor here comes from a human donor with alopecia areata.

For the CDR3, the DNA is TGCGCCAGCAGCCAAGGCAAGGGATCCGAGCAGTACTTC. Translated, it gives CASSQGKGSEQYF. This rearrangement joins TRBV4-1 to TRBJ2-7; no clear D. CDR3 length: 13 residues. From germline, CDR1 is MGHRA and CDR2 YSYEKL. V lost 1 base and J 6 bases, leaving 10 bases between the germline ends.

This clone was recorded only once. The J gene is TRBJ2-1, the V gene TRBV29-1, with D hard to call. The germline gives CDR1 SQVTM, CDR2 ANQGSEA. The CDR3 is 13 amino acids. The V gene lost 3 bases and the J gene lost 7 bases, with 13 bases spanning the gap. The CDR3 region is CSVEADPSNEQFF. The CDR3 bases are TGCAGCGTTGAGGCAGACCCTTCGAATGAGCAGTTCTTC.

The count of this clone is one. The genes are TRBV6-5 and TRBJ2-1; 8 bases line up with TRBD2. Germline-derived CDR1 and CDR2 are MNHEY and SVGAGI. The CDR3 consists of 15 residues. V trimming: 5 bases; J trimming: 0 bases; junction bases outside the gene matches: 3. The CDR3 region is CASSIAGSSYNEQFF. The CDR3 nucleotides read TGTGCCAGCAGTATAGCGGGAAGCTCCTACAATGAGCAGTTCTTC.

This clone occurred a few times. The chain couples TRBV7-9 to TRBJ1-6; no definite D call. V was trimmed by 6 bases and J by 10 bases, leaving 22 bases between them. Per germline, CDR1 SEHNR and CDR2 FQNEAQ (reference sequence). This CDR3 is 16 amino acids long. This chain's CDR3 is CASSHSLDRLRSPLHF. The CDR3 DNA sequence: TGTGCCAGCAGTCACAGTCTTGACCGTCTTCGGTCACCCCTCCACTTT.

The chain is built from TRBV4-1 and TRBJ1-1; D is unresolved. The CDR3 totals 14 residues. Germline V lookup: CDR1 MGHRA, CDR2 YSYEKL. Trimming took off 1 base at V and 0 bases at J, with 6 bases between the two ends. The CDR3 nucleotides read TGCGCCAGCAGCCAAGGACCCATGAACACTGAAGCTTTCTTT. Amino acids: CASSQGPMNTEAFF.

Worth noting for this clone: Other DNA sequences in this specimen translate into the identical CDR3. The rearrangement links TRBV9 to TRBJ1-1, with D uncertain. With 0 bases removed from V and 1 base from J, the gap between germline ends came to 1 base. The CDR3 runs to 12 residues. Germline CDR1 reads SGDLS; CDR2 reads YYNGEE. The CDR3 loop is CASSVENTEAFF. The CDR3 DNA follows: TGTGCCAGCAGCGTAGAGAACACTGAAGCTTTCTTT. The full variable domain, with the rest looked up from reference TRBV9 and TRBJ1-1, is DSGVTQTPKHLITATGQRVTLRCSPRSGDLSVYWYQQSLDQGLQFLIQYYNGEERAKGNILERFSAQQFPDLHSELNLSSLELGDSALYFCASSVENTEAFFGQGTRLTVV.

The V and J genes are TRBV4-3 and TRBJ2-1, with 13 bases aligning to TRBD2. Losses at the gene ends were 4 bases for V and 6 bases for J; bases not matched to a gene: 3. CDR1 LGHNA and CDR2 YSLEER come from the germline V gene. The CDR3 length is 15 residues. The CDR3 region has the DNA TGCGCCAGCAGCCCCGGGACTAGCGGGACCAATGAGCAGTTCTTC. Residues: CASSPGTSGTNEQFF.

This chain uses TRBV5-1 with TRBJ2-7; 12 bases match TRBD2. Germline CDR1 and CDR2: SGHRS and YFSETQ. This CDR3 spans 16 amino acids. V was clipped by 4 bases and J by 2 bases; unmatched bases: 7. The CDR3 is CASSPALAGGPYEQYF. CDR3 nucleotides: TGCGCCAGCAGCCCTGCCCTAGCGGGAGGGCCCTACGAGCAGTACTTC.

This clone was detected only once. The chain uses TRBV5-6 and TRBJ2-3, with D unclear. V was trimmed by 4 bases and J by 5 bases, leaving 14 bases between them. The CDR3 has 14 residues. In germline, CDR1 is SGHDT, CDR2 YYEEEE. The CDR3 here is CASSTDTLGDTQYF. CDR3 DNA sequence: TGTGCCAGCAGCACTGACACTTTAGGAGATACGCAGTATTTT.

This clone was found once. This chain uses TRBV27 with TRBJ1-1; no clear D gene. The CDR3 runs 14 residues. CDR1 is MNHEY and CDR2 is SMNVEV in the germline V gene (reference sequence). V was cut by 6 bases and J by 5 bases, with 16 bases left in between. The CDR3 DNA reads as TGTGCCAGCAGCCGGGCAGTCGGGTTGACTGAAGCTTTCTTT. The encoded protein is CASSRAVGLTEAFF.

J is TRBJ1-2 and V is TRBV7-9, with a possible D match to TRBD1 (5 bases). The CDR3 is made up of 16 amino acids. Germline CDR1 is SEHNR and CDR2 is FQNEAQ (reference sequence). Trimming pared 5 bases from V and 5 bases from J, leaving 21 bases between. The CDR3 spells CASSERGTELWYGYTF. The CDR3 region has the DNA TGTGCCAGCAGCGAAAGAGGGACCGAATTATGGTATGGCTACACCTTC.

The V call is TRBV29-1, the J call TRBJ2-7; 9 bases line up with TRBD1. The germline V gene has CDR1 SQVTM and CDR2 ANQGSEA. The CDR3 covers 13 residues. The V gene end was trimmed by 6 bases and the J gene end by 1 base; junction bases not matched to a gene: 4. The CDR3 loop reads CSVMGQGSYEQYF. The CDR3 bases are TGCAGCGTGATGGGACAGGGTTCCTACGAGCAGTACTTC.

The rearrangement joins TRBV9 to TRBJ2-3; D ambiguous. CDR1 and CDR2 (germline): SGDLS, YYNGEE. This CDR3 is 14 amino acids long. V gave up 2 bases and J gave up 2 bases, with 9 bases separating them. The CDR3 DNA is TGTGCCAGCAGCGTTTACCAGAACACAGATACGCAGTATTTT. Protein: CASSVYQNTDTQYF.

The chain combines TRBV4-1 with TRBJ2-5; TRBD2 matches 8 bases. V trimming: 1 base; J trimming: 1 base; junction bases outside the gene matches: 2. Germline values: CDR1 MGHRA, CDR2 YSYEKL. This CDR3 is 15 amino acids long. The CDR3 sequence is CASSQGGGTQETQYF. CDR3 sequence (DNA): TGCGCCAGCAGCCAAGGCGGGGGGACCCAAGAGACCCAGTACTTC.